A single sample is the source of the 21 T cell receptor beta chains below, sequenced in a study of blood T cells in healthy people across ages. It was with a sample-barcoded 5' primer and a J-beta primer mix that a second PCR of about 6 to 11 cycles was run. Each CDR3 protein is one row after TCRdb ran MiXCR on the 5' RACE reads. Among some 900,000 distinct CDR3 sequences listed, about 28% were seen once. The specimen was blood. These receptor sequences come from a woman aged 80 or over in good health.

This clonotype occurred a few times. V usage is TRBV6-2 or TRBV6-3 and J usage is TRBJ1-5; 8 nucleotides match TRBD1. The V gene's germline CDR1 is MNHEY and CDR2 SVGEGT. Trimming took 6 bases from V and 6 from J; bases not matched to a gene: 7. The length of the CDR3 is 14 residues. The CDR3: CASRPAGGGQPQHF. In DNA, the CDR3 is TGTGCCAGCAGGCCCGCAGGGGGCGGTCAGCCCCAGCATTTT.

This clonotype was seen ten or more times. The chain joins TRBV9 to TRBJ2-1; perhaps TRBD2 as D (5 bases). Germline lookup yields CDR1 SGDLS and CDR2 YYNGEE. V lost 0 bases and J 0 bases, leaving 7 bases between the germline ends. This CDR3 contains 15 residues. CDR3 coding DNA: TGTGCCAGCAGCGTAGAGGGAGACTCCTACAATGAGCAGTTCTTC. Residues: CASSVEGDSYNEQFF. The variable domain in full, with the rest retrieved from reference TRBV9 and TRBJ2-1, is DSGVTQTPKHLITATGQRVTLRCSPRSGDLSVYWYQQSLDQGLQFLIQYYNGEERAKGNILERFSAQQFPDLHSELNLSSLELGDSALYFCASSVEGDSYNEQFFGPGTRLTVL.

This clonotype was detected many times. The rearrangement uses TRBV7-2 and TRBJ2-5; a weak D match, TRBD2 (7 bases). Germline V CDR1 and CDR2: SGHTA, FQGNSA. V lost 6 bases, J lost 5 bases, and 16 bases lay in between. The CDR3 extends over 14 amino acids. The CDR3, as DNA: TGTGCCAGCAGTTTCGGGGGGCTAGGGGAGACCCAGTACTTC. Residues: CASSFGGLGETQYF. The full variable domain, completed using reference TRBV7-2 and TRBJ2-5, is GAGVSQSPSNKVTEKGKDVELRCDPISGHTALYWYRQSLGQGLEFLIYFQGNSAPDKSGLPSDRFSAERTGGSVSTLTIQRTQQEDSAVYLCASSFGGLGETQYFGPGTRLLVL.

This clonotype showed up many times. The V and J genes are TRBV7-2 and TRBJ2-5; 7 bases line up with TRBD2. CDR1 SGHTA and CDR2 FQGNSA come from the germline V gene. The CDR3 has 14 amino acids. Germline trimming cut 3 bases from V and 4 bases from J; bases unmatched to any gene: 5. The CDR3 bases are TGTGCCAGCAGCTTCTTGGGACTAAGAGAGACCCAGTACTTC. It specifies CASSFLGLRETQYF.

Details on this clonotype: The junction departs from the called germline gene at one end, perhaps through a read error. V is TRBV3-1 and J is TRBJ2-7; D is possibly TRBD2 (6 bases). Judging by the DNA end, TRBJ2-5 fits better; the J call may be wrong. The CDR3 has 16 residues. CDR1 LGHDT and CDR2 YNNKEL come from the germline V gene (reference sequence). CDR3 loop: CTSGQDFGPRGETQYF. Here the CDR3 DNA reads TGTACCAGCGGCCAGGACTTCGGGCCACGGGGGGAGACCCAGTACTTC.

Concerning this clonotype: A much larger clone sits a single nucleotide away, making a read error possible. CDR3: CSARAPPLAGGYDNEQYF. CDR3 in DNA: TGCAGTGCTAGAGCCCCACCCCTAGCGGGGGGTTATGACAATGAGCAGTACTTC. This chain links TRBV20-1 with TRBJ2-5, with 11 bases identical to TRBD2. With V trimmed by 1 base and J by 11 bases, 21 bases remained unmatched. CDR1 DFQATT and CDR2 SNEGSKA come from the germline V gene (reference sequence). The CDR3 has 18 amino acids.

Concerning this clonotype: This may be a read error, as it is one base from a much larger clone. The gene calls are TRBV18 and TRBJ2-1, with D possibly matching TRBD1 (6 bases). V gave up 0 bases and J gave up 13 bases, with 16 bases separating them. Germline V lookup: CDR1 KGHSH, CDR2 LQKENI. CDR3 length equals 14 residues. The CDR3 nucleotides read TGTGCCAGCTCACCACCAACAGGGCGTGAGACCCAGTTCTTC. Translating gives CASSPPTGRETQFF.

This clonotype was detected only once. V is TRBV20-1 and J is TRBJ2-1, with D perhaps matching TRBD1 (7 bases). The end of the DNA is better explained by TRBJ2-7, so the J call may be wrong. Germline V gene sequence: CDR1 DFQATT, CDR2 SNEGSKA (reference sequence). CDR3 size: 12 residues. CDR3 sequence: CSARGDTYEQYF. In DNA form, the CDR3 reads TGCAGTGCCAGGGGGGACACCTACGAGCAGTACTTC.

The CDR3 nucleotides read TGTGCCAGCAGCTTAAGTCTAGCGGGAGTCTACGAGCAGTACTTC. Translation gives CASSLSLAGVYEQYF. The chain has TRBV7-2 and TRBJ2-7; 10 nucleotides align to TRBD2. V lost 2 bases, J lost 3 bases, and 4 bases stayed unmatched. Germline lookup yields CDR1 SGHTA and CDR2 FQGNSA. The CDR3 has 15 residues.

At least ten counts were recorded for this clonotype. This chain links TRBV3-1 with TRBJ1-2; weak D call: TRBD1 (6 bases). Germline V gene data show CDR1 as LGHDT and CDR2 as YNNKEL (reference sequence). The CDR3 extends over 13 amino acids. V was cut by 7 bases and J by 3 bases, with 12 bases left in between. CDR3 residues: CASNKQGDYGYTF. CDR3 sequence (DNA): TGTGCCAGCAACAAACAGGGCGACTATGGCTACACCTTC.

The genes are TRBV7-9 and TRBJ1-2; tentative D call: TRBD1 (5 bases). Trimming took off 2 bases at V and 4 bases at J, with 17 bases between the two ends. Germline V gene sequence: CDR1 SEHNR, CDR2 FQNEAQ (reference sequence). There are 16 residues in the CDR3. The CDR3 loop is CASSLSRDLQGYGYTF. In DNA form, the CDR3 reads TGTGCCAGCAGCTTATCCAGGGACCTCCAAGGCTATGGCTACACCTTC. The complete variable domain, with remaining parts taken from reference TRBV7-9 and TRBJ1-2, reads DTGVSQNPRHKITKRGQNVTFRCDPISEHNRLYWYRQTLGQGPEFLTYFQNEAQLEKSRLLSDRFSAERPKGSFSTLEIQRTEQGDSAMYLCASSLSRDLQGYGYTFGSGTRLTVV.

With regard to this clonotype: A read error is possible here, since a much larger clone lies one base away. The rearrangement joins TRBV5-4 to TRBJ2-3, with 11 bases fitting TRBD2. Germline V lookup: CDR1 SGHNT, CDR2 YYREEE (reference sequence). The CDR3 consists of 18 residues. The DNA of the CDR3 is TGTGCCTGCAGCTTGGCGGCTAGCGGGGGGCCTAGCACAGATACGCAGTATTTT. It encodes CACSLAASGGPSTDTQYF.

In its sample, this clonotype was seen a few times. The rearrangement joins TRBV6-1 to TRBJ2-2; weak D call: TRBD2 (6 bases). V was shortened by 8 bases and J by 4 bases, with 17 bases between the two germline ends. The CDR3 has 15 residues. Germline CDR1 reads MNHNS; CDR2 reads SASEGT. The CDR3 loop reads CASRPEVGGTGELFF. For the CDR3, the DNA is TGTGCCAGCCGGCCGGAAGTGGGGGGCACCGGGGAGCTGTTTTTT.

This clonotype was seen ten or more times. The V gene is TRBV18, the J gene TRBJ2-5, with 8 bases that match TRBD1. Trimming took 5 bases from V and 2 from J; bases not matched to a gene: 10. The CDR3 consists of 16 residues. In germline, CDR1 is KGHSH, CDR2 LQKENI. The chain's CDR3 is CASSSSGTGLQETQYF. The CDR3 nucleotides read TGTGCCAGCTCATCCTCCGGGACAGGCCTTCAAGAGACCCAGTACTTC.

The chain employs TRBV5-6 and TRBJ2-6; possibly TRBD1 for D (5 bases). With 2 bases removed from V and 0 bases from J, the gap between germline ends came to 12 bases. The CDR3 runs to 17 residues. Looked up from germline, CDR1 is SGHDT and CDR2 is YYEEEE. CDR3 nucleotides: TGTGCCAGCAGCTTTCGTCAGGGTAACTCTGGGGCCAACGTCCTGACTTTC. Translating it yields CASSFRQGNSGANVLTF.

The chain uses TRBV28 and TRBJ2-5, with 11 bases lining up with TRBD2. The CDR3 runs 15 residues. With V trimmed by 3 bases and J by 5 bases, 5 bases remained unmatched. In germline, CDR1 is MDHEN, CDR2 SYDVKM. In DNA form, the CDR3 reads TGTGCCAGCAGTTTCAGGACTAGCGGGCGCGAGACCCAGTACTTC. This encodes CASSFRTSGRETQYF.

A note on this clonotype: An end of the junction differs from the germline gene, which may be a read error. The J gene is TRBJ2-3, the V gene TRBV5-1; 8 positions agree with TRBD2. Germline CDR1 is SGHRS and CDR2 is YFSETQ. The length of the CDR3 is 16 residues. The CDR3 reads CASSLGIAGPTDTQYF. CDR3 nucleotide sequence: TGTGCCAGCAGCTTGGGGATAGCGGGGCCCACAGATACGCAGTATTTT.

In this sample, this clonotype turned up many times. This CDR3 reads CASRGTRERDTQYF. CDR3 coding DNA: TGTGCCAGCAGGGGGACGCGGGAAAGAGATACGCAGTATTTT. J is TRBJ2-3 and V is TRBV6-2 or TRBV6-3, with D possibly being TRBD2 (6 bases). The CDR3 consists of 14 residues. Germline V CDR1 and CDR2: MNHEY, SVGEGT. Trimming pared 6 bases from V and 5 bases from J, leaving 15 bases between.

The gene calls are TRBV9 and TRBJ2-5; TRBD2 agrees at 9 bases. The germline gives CDR1 SGDLS, CDR2 YYNGEE. CDR3 size: 18 residues. V shed 4 bases, J shed 1 base, and the junction held 14 bases outside the gene matches. The CDR3 here is CASSSRIRLADGQETQYF. The CDR3 region has the DNA TGTGCCAGCAGCTCCCGAATCCGACTAGCGGATGGCCAAGAGACCCAGTACTTC.

This clonotype was counted between two and nine times. The chain couples TRBV19 to TRBJ1-6; the D gene is possibly TRBD1 (6 bases). The CDR3 consists of 12 residues. CDR1 is LNHDA, CDR2 SQIVND, per germline (reference sequence). Trimming stripped 11 bases from V and 8 bases from J, with 13 bases between. CDR3 sequence reads: CASRGGDSPLHF. In DNA, the CDR3 is TGTGCCTCGCGAGGGGGAGATTCACCCCTCCACTTT. Complete variable domain (other parts from reference TRBV19 and TRBJ1-6): DGGITQSPKYLFRKEGQNVTLSCEQNLNHDAMYWYRQDPGQGLRLIYYSQIVNDFQKGDIAEGYSVSREKKESFPLTVTSAQKNPTAFYLCASRGGDSPLHFGNGTRLTVT.

This clonotype was seen a handful of times. The J gene is TRBJ2-1, the V gene TRBV20-1; TRBD1 or TRBD2 may be the D gene (5 bases each). Germline CDR1 is DFQATT and CDR2 is SNEGSKA (reference sequence). CDR3 length: 13 residues. CDR3 sequence: CSGAHHYYNEQFF. The CDR3 DNA follows: TGCAGCGGGGCCCATCACTACTACAATGAGCAGTTCTTC.